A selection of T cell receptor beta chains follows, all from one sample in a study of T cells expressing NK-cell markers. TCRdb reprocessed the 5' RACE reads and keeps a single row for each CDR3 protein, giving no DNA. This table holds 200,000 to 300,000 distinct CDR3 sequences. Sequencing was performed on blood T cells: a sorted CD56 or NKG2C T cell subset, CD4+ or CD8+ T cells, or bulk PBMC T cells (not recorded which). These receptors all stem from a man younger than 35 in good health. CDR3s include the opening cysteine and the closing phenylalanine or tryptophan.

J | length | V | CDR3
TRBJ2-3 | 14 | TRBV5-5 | CASSVYDVTDTQYF
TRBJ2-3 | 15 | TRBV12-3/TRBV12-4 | CASSLRTTPGDTQYF
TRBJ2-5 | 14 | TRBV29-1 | CSVNWDFPGETQYF
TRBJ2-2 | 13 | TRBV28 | CASSSPGGGELFF
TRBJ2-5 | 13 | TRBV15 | CATLGTGQETQYF
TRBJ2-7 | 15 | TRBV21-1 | CASSKRGTSVHEQYF
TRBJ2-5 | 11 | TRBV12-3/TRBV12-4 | CASSLEEALYF
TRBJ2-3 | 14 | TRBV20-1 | CSAMKTAWADTQYF
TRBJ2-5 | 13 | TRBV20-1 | CSAGDRVLQTQYF
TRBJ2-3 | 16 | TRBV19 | CASSIGRTPSTDTQYF
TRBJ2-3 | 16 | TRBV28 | CASSPPWRGATDTQYF
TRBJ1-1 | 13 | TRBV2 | CASSVVFSTEAFF
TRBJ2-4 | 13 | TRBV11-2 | CASSLEPFGIQYF
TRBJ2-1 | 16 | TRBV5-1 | CASSFVSSGGYNEQFF
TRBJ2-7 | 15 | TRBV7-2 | CASSDVSALSYEQYF
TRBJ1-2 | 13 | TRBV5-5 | CASRLGLSYGYTF
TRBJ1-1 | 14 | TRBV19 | CASSILAGNTEAFF
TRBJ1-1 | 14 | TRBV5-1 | CASSSSTRDTEAFF
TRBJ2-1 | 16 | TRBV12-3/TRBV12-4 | CASRASWTSVFNEQFF
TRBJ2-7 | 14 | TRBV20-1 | CSASRGGRGYEQYF
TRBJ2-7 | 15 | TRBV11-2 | CASSSPFDRTYEQYF
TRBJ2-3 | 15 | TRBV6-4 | CASSDSGEGTDTQYF
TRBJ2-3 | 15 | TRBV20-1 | CSALRGGGGTDTQYF
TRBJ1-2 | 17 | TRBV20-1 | CSATGGASGTHNYGYTF
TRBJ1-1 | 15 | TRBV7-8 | CASSAALRGRTEAFF
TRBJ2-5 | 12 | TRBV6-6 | CASIGLQETQYF
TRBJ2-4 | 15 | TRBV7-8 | CASSFEGQRKNIQYF
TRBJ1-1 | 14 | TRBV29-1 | CSVERRLSNTEAFF
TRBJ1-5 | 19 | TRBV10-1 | CASSEPTGQGGEGNQPQHF
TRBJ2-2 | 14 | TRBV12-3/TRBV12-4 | CASRYGQGSGELFF
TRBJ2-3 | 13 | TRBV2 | CASKNYFTDTQYF
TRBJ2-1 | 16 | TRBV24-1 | CATSDTGLAGIDEQFF
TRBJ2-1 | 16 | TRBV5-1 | CASSWRLAGPAHEQFF
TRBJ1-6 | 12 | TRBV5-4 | CASSLPMSPLHF
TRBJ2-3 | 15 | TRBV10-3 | CAIRRGGSRPDTQYF
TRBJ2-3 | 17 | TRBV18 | CASSPPSGAEGTDTQYF
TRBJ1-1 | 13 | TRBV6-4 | CASRRQGSPEAFF
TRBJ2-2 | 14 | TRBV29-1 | CSVVFRQNTGELFF
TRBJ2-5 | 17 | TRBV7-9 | CASSASQAGPLQETQYF
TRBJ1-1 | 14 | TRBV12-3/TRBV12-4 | CASSRGQTRGKAFF
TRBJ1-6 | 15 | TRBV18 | CASTSGQGVFSPLHF
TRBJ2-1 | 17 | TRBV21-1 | CASSTREHLGPYNEQFF
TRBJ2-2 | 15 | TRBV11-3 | CASSLDLGGTGELFF
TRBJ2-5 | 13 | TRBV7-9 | CASRPSGSETQYF
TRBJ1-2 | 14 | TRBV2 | CASSDSLVRRGYTF
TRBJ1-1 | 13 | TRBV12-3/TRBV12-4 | CASSHGGGTEAFF